The rows below give T cell receptor beta chains drawn from one sample of a study of blood T cells in healthy people across ages. Via MiXCR, TCRdb re-called the 5' RACE reads, giving one row per CDR3 protein. The sample has 980,000 or so distinct CDR3 sequences, 45% to 50% seen once. The material sequenced was blood. These receptors were collected from a man aged 30 to 45 in good health. Each CDR3 is given with its conserved first and last residue. D genes are given only for firm matches. Clone size is stated in some rows and not others, as once, few, many or a class when expanded.

v_call: TRBV10-3
clone_size: .
j_call: TRBJ2-5
d_call: .
cdr3_aa: CAISEAGWETQYF
cdr3_nt: TGTGCCATCAGTGAAGCGGGTTGGGAGACCCAGTACTTC

v_call: TRBV29-1
clone_size: many
j_call: TRBJ2-1
d_call: TRBD2
cdr3_aa: CSGGGFSSYNEQFF
cdr3_nt: TGCAGCGGCGGGGGGTTCAGCTCCTACAATGAGCAGTTCTTC

v_call: TRBV4-1
clone_size: once
j_call: TRBJ2-1
d_call: .
cdr3_aa: CASSRHGGPSDEQFF
cdr3_nt: TGCGCCAGCAGCAGACACGGGGGGCCTAGTGATGAGCAGTTCTTC

v_call: TRBV6-6
clone_size: few
j_call: TRBJ2-5
d_call: .
cdr3_aa: CASSRLGLQETQYF
cdr3_nt: TGTGCCAGCAGCAGACTAGGCTTGCAAGAGACCCAGTACTTC

v_call: TRBV29-1
clone_size: .
j_call: TRBJ2-7
d_call: TRBD2
cdr3_aa: CSLLGGTLSSYEQYF
cdr3_nt: TGCAGCCTCCTGGGGGGGACGCTAAGCTCCTACGAGCAGTACTTC

v_call: TRBV6-1
clone_size: .
j_call: TRBJ1-5
d_call: .
cdr3_aa: CASSEATGYEPQHF
cdr3_nt: TGTGCCAGCAGTGAGGCTACCGGTTATGAGCCCCAGCATTTT

v_call: TRBV7-2
clone_size: few
j_call: TRBJ2-3
d_call: .
cdr3_aa: CASSHTGYSTDTQYF
cdr3_nt: TGTGCCAGCAGCCATACAGGGTATAGCACAGATACGCAGTATTTT

v_call: TRBV20-1
clone_size: few
j_call: TRBJ1-5
d_call: .
cdr3_aa: CSARDRVGARYQPQHF
cdr3_nt: TGCAGTGCTAGAGATCGGGTAGGGGCCCGTTATCAGCCCCAGCATTTT

v_call: TRBV4-3
clone_size: .
j_call: TRBJ2-7
d_call: TRBD1
cdr3_aa: CASSQDRDRRYEQYF
cdr3_nt: TGCGCCAGCAGCCAAGATCGGGACAGACGGTACGAGCAGTACTTC

v_call: TRBV11-2
clone_size: few
j_call: TRBJ2-1
d_call: TRBD2
cdr3_aa: CASSLSGTSGEQFF
cdr3_nt: TGTGCCAGCAGCCTGTCCGGGACTAGTGGGGAGCAGTTCTTC

v_call: TRBV18
clone_size: many
j_call: TRBJ1-4
d_call: .
cdr3_aa: CASSPVNRINEKLFF
cdr3_nt: TGTGCCAGCTCACCAGTTAACAGAATAAATGAAAAACTGTTTTTT

v_call: TRBV6-5
clone_size: .
j_call: TRBJ2-1
d_call: TRBD1
cdr3_aa: CASTRQGINAEQFF
cdr3_nt: TGTGCCAGCACTCGACAGGGGATAAACGCTGAGCAGTTCTTC

v_call: TRBV27
clone_size: .
j_call: TRBJ2-4
d_call: .
cdr3_aa: CASSPIYPKNIQYF
cdr3_nt: TGTGCCAGCAGTCCGATCTACCCCAAAAACATTCAGTACTTC

v_call: TRBV4-2
clone_size: .
j_call: TRBJ1-2
d_call: .
cdr3_aa: CATLPDGGLGYGYTF
cdr3_nt: TGTGCCACCCTCCCGGATGGGGGATTGGGCTATGGCTACACCTTC

v_call: TRBV7-2
clone_size: .
j_call: TRBJ2-1
d_call: TRBD2
cdr3_aa: CASSLAVLAGHEQFF
cdr3_nt: TGTGCCAGCAGCTTAGCGGTGCTAGCGGGGCATGAGCAGTTCTTC

v_call: TRBV10-3
clone_size: .
j_call: TRBJ2-7
d_call: TRBD2
cdr3_aa: CAISWAGAYEQYF
cdr3_nt: TGTGCCATTTCTTGGGCGGGAGCGTACGAGCAGTACTTC

v_call: TRBV7-2
clone_size: .
j_call: TRBJ2-5
d_call: TRBD2
cdr3_aa: CASSPRGLAGGKQYF
cdr3_nt: TGTGCCAGCAGCCCAAGAGGACTAGCGGGGGGAAAGCAGTACTTC

v_call: TRBV6-2/TRBV6-3
clone_size: .
j_call: TRBJ1-5
d_call: .
cdr3_aa: CASSYLVWGSGRQPQHF
cdr3_nt: TGTGCCAGCAGTTACCTAGTATGGGGCTCGGGAAGACAGCCCCAGCATTTT

v_call: TRBV5-1
clone_size: once
j_call: TRBJ2-7
d_call: .
cdr3_aa: CASSRSGAESYEQYF
cdr3_nt: TGCGCCAGCAGCCGAAGTGGGGCTGAGTCCTACGAGCAGTACTTC

v_call: TRBV11-3
clone_size: .
j_call: TRBJ2-3
d_call: .
cdr3_aa: CASSLSRDPYTDTQYF
cdr3_nt: TGTGCCAGCAGCTTAAGCAGGGATCCCTACACAGATACGCAGTATTTT

v_call: TRBV7-3
clone_size: .
j_call: TRBJ2-1
d_call: TRBD2
cdr3_aa: CASSWGGGFNEQFF
cdr3_nt: TGTGCCAGCAGTTGGGGCGGGGGATTCAATGAGCAGTTCTTC

v_call: TRBV20-1
clone_size: .
j_call: TRBJ2-7
d_call: TRBD1
cdr3_aa: CSARQGAGEQYF
cdr3_nt: TGCAGTGCTAGACAGGGGGCAGGGGAGCAGTACTTC

v_call: TRBV5-1
clone_size: .
j_call: TRBJ2-7
d_call: .
cdr3_aa: CASSSYDLYEQYF
cdr3_nt: TGCGCCAGCAGCTCCTACGACCTCTACGAGCAGTACTTC